A single T cell receptor (beta chain) is shown here with its context. Germline V lookup: CDR1 ENHRY, CDR2 SYGVKD. This CDR3 has 13 residues. Trimming left V 3 bases short and J 7 bases short, with 12 bases between. Here immunoSEQ multiplex PCR was the method, and the copy in TCRdb shows in-frame clones only, minus some. This table holds about 61,000 clones, 70% to 90% found once. The data belong to a study of Tregs in tolerant kidney transplant recipients. The sample was Tregs from blood, taken before the transplant. The V call is TRBV10-3, the J call TRBJ1-2, with TRBD1 as a possible D gene (6 bases). This sequence was found in a human donor who received a combined kidney and bone marrow transplant. The CDR3 spells CAISDEGGSGYTF. CDR3 coding DNA: TGTGCCATCAGTGATGAGGGGGGCTCTGGCTACACCTTC.